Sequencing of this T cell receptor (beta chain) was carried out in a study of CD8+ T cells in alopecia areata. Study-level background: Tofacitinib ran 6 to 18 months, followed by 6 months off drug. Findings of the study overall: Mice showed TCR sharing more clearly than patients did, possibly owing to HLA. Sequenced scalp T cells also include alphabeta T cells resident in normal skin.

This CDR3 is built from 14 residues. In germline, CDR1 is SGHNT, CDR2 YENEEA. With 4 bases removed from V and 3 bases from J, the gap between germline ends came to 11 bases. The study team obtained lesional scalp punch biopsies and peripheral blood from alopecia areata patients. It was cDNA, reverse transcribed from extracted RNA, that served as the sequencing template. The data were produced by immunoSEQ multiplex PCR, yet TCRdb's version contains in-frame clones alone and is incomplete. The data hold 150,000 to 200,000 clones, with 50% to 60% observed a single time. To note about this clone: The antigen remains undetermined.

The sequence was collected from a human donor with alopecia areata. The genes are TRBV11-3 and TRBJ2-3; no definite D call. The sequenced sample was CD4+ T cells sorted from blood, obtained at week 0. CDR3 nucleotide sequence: TGTGCCAGCAGCTCAACCCCATATACAGATACGCAGTATTTT. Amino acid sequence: CASSSTPYTDTQYF.